This T cell receptor (beta chain) was profiled in a study of vaccination and CD4 T cells after COVID-19 (dated by TCRdb to 2021 to 2024). Some background on the complete study: Convalescent patients had a positive SARS-CoV-2 result on nasal swab PCR, and of these patients, about ten had mild disease and one had severe disease. Post-COVID blood samples from convalescent patients were collected a median of roughly 100 days after diagnosis, with a range of roughly 30 to 161 days. Post-vaccine blood samples were collected a median of around 10 weeks after the second vaccine dose, ranging from about 14 to 241 days. Two doses of either the Pfizer-BioNTech BNT162b2 vaccine (n=8) or the Moderna mRNA-1273 vaccine (n=2) were administered to participants. Overlapping spike peptide pools from SARS-CoV-2 and from the common cold coronaviruses HCoV-NL63, HCoV-OC43 and HCoV-229E were used as culture stimuli. In 10 COVID-19 convalescent patients and a handful of infection-naive healthy vaccine recipients, the spike-specific CD4+ TCR repertoire before mRNA vaccination was compared with the repertoire after mRNA vaccination. Control cultures used a CEFX viral epitope pool as positive control, an HIV-1 Nef peptide pool as negative control, or no peptide. Six males and four females were included in the convalescent cohort, with two Hispanic individuals, seven Caucasians, two Asians and one multiracial person represented. The paper as a whole reports these results and caveats: The number of convalescent patients in the study was relatively small, and the study did not examine early timepoints following natural infection. An increase in the median number of SARS-CoV-2-reactive clonotypes from 21 after infection to 38 after vaccination was observed, but the change was not found to be significant. Nearly all vaccine-specific clones in convalescent patients (304 of 307) were mono-reactive for SARS-CoV-2 spike rather than cross-reactive with common cold coronaviruses. In convalescent patients, a median around 90% of post-vaccine SARS-CoV-2-reactive clones were detected only after vaccination, suggesting vaccine-specific priming.

Libraries were built with PCR. DNA from cultured CD4+ T cells was subjected to TCR sequencing with the Oncomine TCR Beta short-read assay at the Johns Hopkins FTIC core. The QIAamp micro DNA kit was used to extract genomic DNA from the cultured CD4+ T cells. Oncomine TCR Beta libraries from cultured CD4+ T cells were pooled with unique dual indexes and sequenced on an Illumina iSeq 100. Turning to the authors' computational methods: Non-productive sequences were removed, and CDR3s that did not start with C, did not end with F or W, or were shorter than 7 amino acids were discarded. Antigen-specific clonotypes were identified with the MANAFEST web application by comparing peptide-stimulated wells with reference and other culture wells. To be called positive, a clone needed an FDR below 0.05, an odds ratio above 5, and a productive frequency above 0.1% in at least two of three replicate wells. Clonotypes that were significantly expanded in both SARS-CoV-2 spike wells and at least one common cold coronavirus spike condition were defined as cross-reactive. Similarity between CDR3 sequences was evaluated in R version 3.6.1 using Levenshtein distances (stringdist) and unrooted phylogenetic trees (ape). TCRdb passed the public sequencing reads through fastp at Q25 and MiXCR, retaining productive beta sequences. All rows with the same CDR3 protein become a single entry with the most common DNA and genes. TCRdb's processing, not the authors' own work, is the source of the V and J calls. The sample has 8,500 to 13,000 distinct CDR3 sequences on record, roughly 67% of them singletons. The ten most abundant clones make up 30% to 35% of the sample.

Of note for this clonotype: It lacks a known antigen. Per-nucleotide qualities are absent, and no much larger clonotype sits a single base away.

CDR1 and CDR2, looked up from the germline V gene, are SGHRS and YFSETQ. Measured from the cysteine to the phenylalanine, the CDR3 is 16 residues long. Kept here is only the CDR3 DNA, which spans 48 bases and is read in frame from base 1. V is pared back by 3 bases and J by 5 bases, with 20 bases lying between the germline termini. This specimen's treatment or condition label, per the study, means: roughly 11-day PBMC culture with coronavirus spike peptide pools or control peptides (ViraFEST assay). The ViraFEST assay was used in the study, in which antigen-specific T cells were expanded with peptide pools and expanded clonotypes were subsequently identified by TCR sequencing. The convalescent patients' positive SARS-CoV-2 PCR tests were from March to December 2020, which was before the Alpha, Beta and Delta variants emerged in the United States. Approximately 2.1 million PBMCs per well were cultured in IMDM with approximately 5.5% human AB serum and around 10 IU/ml IL-2, plus 10 ug/ml peptide pools. On days 3 and 7, half of the culture medium was replaced with fresh IL-2-containing medium. After roughly nine days of culture, CD4+ T cells were isolated by negative selection using the EasySep CD4+ T cell isolation kit. PBMCs were separated from whole blood using Ficoll-Paque Plus gradient centrifugation and then either used fresh or cryopreserved at -140C. Triplicate wells were generally used for each culture condition.

The receptor comes from a human donor who had recovered from COVID-19. The sample comprised CD4+ T cells from blood, cultured in vitro. Recombination connected TRBV5-1 to TRBJ2-5; D gene: possibly TRBD2, on 6 matching bases. The DNA sequence follows: TGCGCCAGCAGCTCGGGGAACGGAATGGAGGGGGAGACCCAGTACTTC. Protein translation: CASSSGNGMEGETQYF. The CDR3, completed at both ends by the reference TRBV5-1 and TRBJ2-5 genes, gives the full variable domain KAGVTQTPRYLIKTRGQQVTLSCSPISGHRSVSWYQQTPGQGLQFLFEYFSETQRNKGNFPGRFSGRQFSNSRSEMNVSTLELGDSALYLCASSSGNGMEGETQYFGPGTRLLVL.